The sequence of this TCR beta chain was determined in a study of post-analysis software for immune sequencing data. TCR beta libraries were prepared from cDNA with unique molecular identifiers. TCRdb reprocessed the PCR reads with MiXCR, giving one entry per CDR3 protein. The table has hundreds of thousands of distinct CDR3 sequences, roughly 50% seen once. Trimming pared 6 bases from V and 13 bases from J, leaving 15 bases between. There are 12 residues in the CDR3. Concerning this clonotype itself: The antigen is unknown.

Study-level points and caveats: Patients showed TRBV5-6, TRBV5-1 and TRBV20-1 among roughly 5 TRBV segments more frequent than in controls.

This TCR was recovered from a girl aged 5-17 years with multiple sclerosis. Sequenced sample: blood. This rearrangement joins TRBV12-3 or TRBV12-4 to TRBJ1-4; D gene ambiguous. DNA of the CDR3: TGTGCCAGCAGCCGGACGGATTGGATACTGTTTTTT. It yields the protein CASSRTDWILFF.